One and the same sample provided the 28 T cell receptor beta chains below, sequenced in a study of cytomegalovirus exposure and HLA in healthy donors (dated by TCRdb to 2015 to 2018). Library construction relied on the immunoSEQ multiplex PCR assay. A mixture of 60 forward primers for TCR Vbeta segments and 13 reverse primers for TCR Jbeta segments was used in the multiplex PCR. This is the immuneACCESS table as TCRdb keeps it, with only in-frame sequences that have V and J called. A part of the clones is gone; compared with another copy, unresolved V genes explain less than half, and the rest is unexplained. The sample includes 150,000 or so clones, with approximately 80% observed a single time. The ten biggest clones cover about 4% of the sample. Material for sequencing was PBMCs. These receptors were collected from a woman aged 40 to 50 in good health and CMV-seronegative.

The chain carries TRBV2 and TRBJ1-3; D remains unclear. Germline values: CDR1 SNHLY, CDR2 FYNNEI. V lost 4 bases and J lost 0, with 13 bases in between. This CDR3 region has 16 residues. Here the CDR3 reads CASSVVSGLSGNTIYF. In nucleotides, the CDR3 is TGTGCCAGCAGTGTCGTCAGTGGCCTCTCTGGAAACACCATATATTTT.

This clone has just a few counts. The V gene is TRBV10-3, the J gene TRBJ2-7; TRBD2 might be the D (6 bases). The germline V gene encodes CDR1 ENHRY and CDR2 SYGVKD. The CDR3 is 14 residues long. The V and J ends lost 8 bases and 2 bases respectively, with 16 bases between them. This CDR3 is CAIREGAGPYEQYF. DNA for the CDR3: TGTGCCATCCGAGAAGGGGCGGGGCCCTACGAGCAGTACTTC.

The table lists this clone with a count of one. The V call is TRBV5-6, the J call TRBJ2-3; TRBD2 is a possible D gene (6 bases). Trimming left V 2 bases short and J 4 bases short, with 14 bases between. CDR3 length: 15 residues. Per the germline V gene, CDR1 is SGHDT and CDR2 is YYEEEE. Here the CDR3 DNA reads TGTGCCAGCAGCTTACGGGGGAGTGGTGCAGATACGCAGTATTTT. Translation gives CASSLRGSGADTQYF.

The rearrangement uses TRBV4-1 and TRBJ2-7; TRBD2 might be the D (6 bases). V was trimmed by 2 bases and J by 3 bases, leaving 20 bases between them. CDR3 length equals 17 residues. Germline V CDR1 and CDR2: MGHRA, YSYEKL. This chain's CDR3 is CASSQWGASRRGYEQYF. CDR3 nucleotides: TGCGCCAGCAGCCAATGGGGAGCATCTAGGCGGGGCTACGAGCAGTACTTC.

The genes are TRBV6-6 and TRBJ1-6, with D hard to call. V lost 5 bases, J lost 5 bases, and 16 bases lay in between. The V gene's germline CDR1 is MNHNY and CDR2 SVGAGI (reference sequence). There are 16 residues in the CDR3. CDR3 loop: CASSGLLGGDNSPLHF. CDR3 DNA sequence: TGTGCCAGCAGTGGACTTCTGGGAGGTGATAATTCACCCCTCCACTTT.

This chain connects TRBV7-9 to TRBJ2-6; 7 bases match TRBD1. The CDR3 totals 15 residues. Unmatched junction bases numbered 2, after V lost 4 bases and J lost 2 bases. Looked up from germline, CDR1 is SEHNR and CDR2 is FQNEAQ (reference sequence). The CDR3 coding sequence is TGTGCCAGCAGCTCAGGACAGGCTGGGGCCAACGTCCTGACTTTC. It codes for CASSSGQAGANVLTF.

Details on this clone: As the CDR3 is not closed by the conserved phenylalanine or tryptophan, this likely results from a read error. V gene TRBV10-3 combines with J gene TRBJ1-6; no firm D call. This CDR3 has 12 residues. Trimming shortened V by 0 bases and J by 14 bases, and 8 bases separated the two germline ends. From germline, CDR1 is ENHRY and CDR2 SYGVKD. The CDR3 DNA reads as TGTGCCATCAGTGAGTCTGACTTCACCCTCCACTCT. Amino acids: CAISESDFTLHS.

In this sample, this clone turned up a few times. The gene calls are TRBV21-1 and TRBJ1-6; the table assigns TRBD1, which was not confirmed against the DNA. TRBV21-1 is recorded as a pseudogene. The CDR3 extends over 16 amino acids. The CDR3 DNA is TGTGCCAGCCGATTTCATCTCAGGGGAAGGAATTCACCCCTCCACTTT. It is translated as CASRFHLRGRNSPLHF.

The chain carries TRBV15 and TRBJ2-5; the match to TRBD2 covers 8 bases. Germline loops: CDR1 LNHNV, CDR2 YYDKDF (reference sequence). V lost 4 bases and J lost 8; bases outside the gene matches: 9. The CDR3 sequence is 14 residues long. As DNA, the CDR3 is TGTGCCACCAGCACCCCTCGGGGGGGCCCTACCCAGTACTTC. Translating gives CATSTPRGGPTQYF.

This chain joins TRBV2 and TRBJ1-2; 7 bases fit TRBD1. With V trimmed by 6 bases and J by 4 bases, 14 bases remained unmatched. This CDR3 is built from 16 residues. Germline V gives CDR1 SNHLY, CDR2 FYNNEI. Here the CDR3 reads CASSPSVRGWTYGYTF. DNA for the CDR3: TGTGCCAGCAGCCCATCGGTCAGGGGGTGGACCTATGGCTACACCTTC.

The V gene is TRBV7-6, the J gene TRBJ2-3; 7 positions match TRBD1. CDR1 is SGHVS and CDR2 is FNYEAQ in the germline V gene. This CDR3 spans 16 amino acids. The trim removed 1 base at V and 3 bases at J, leaving 7 bases unmatched. The CDR3 loop is CASSLGLQGLTDTQYF. The CDR3 nucleotides read TGTGCCAGCAGCTTAGGGCTACAGGGGCTGACAGATACGCAGTATTTT.

The chain joins TRBV10-1 to TRBJ2-7, with D maybe TRBD1 (6 bases). This CDR3 spans 16 amino acids. The V gene lost 4 bases and the J gene lost 6 bases, with 22 bases spanning the gap. In germline, CDR1 is WNHNN, CDR2 SYGVQD (reference sequence). The CDR3 DNA is TGCGCCAGCAGTGGGCCAGGGGACCATATCTTCTCCGAGCAGTACTTC. It translates to CASSGPGDHIFSEQYF.

To note about this clone: Sequence at one end of the junction differs from germline and may be a read error. The V gene is TRBV7-9, the J gene TRBJ1-1, with TRBD1 as a possible D gene (6 bases). The CDR3 has 13 amino acids. Germline V gene lookup returns CDR1 SEHNR and CDR2 FQNEAQ (reference sequence). Written as DNA, the CDR3 is TGTTCCAGCACGTCCCTTTGGGACAAGGGGGCTTTCTTT. This encodes CSSTSLWDKGAFF. The whole variable domain, remainder taken from reference TRBV7-9 and TRBJ1-1, is DTGVSQNPRHKITKRGQNVTFRCDPISEHNRLYWYRQTLGQGPEFLTYFQNEAQLEKSRLLSDRFSAERPKGSFSTLEIQRTEQGDSAMYLCSSTSLWDKGAFFGQGTRLTVV.

DNA for the CDR3: TGTGCCAGCAGTGACCCACACCCCGGGACAGCAGATAAGCCTAGCGGGAACACAGATACGCAGTATTTT. Its protein is CASSDPHPGTADKPSGNTDTQYF. This sequence joins TRBV6-4 and TRBJ2-3; TRBD2 matches 9 bases. Per germline, CDR1 MRHNA and CDR2 SNTAGT. The length of the CDR3 is 23 residues. The V segment lost 2 bases and the J segment 2 bases; nucleotides outside the gene matches: 26.

V is TRBV6-5 and J is TRBJ2-7, with 7 positions matching TRBD2. J lost 2 bases, V lost 0 bases, and 7 bases had no gene match. Looked up from germline, CDR1 is MNHEY and CDR2 is SVGAGI. The CDR3 has 16 amino acids. The CDR3 region is CASSYSAGVGPYEQYF. CDR3 DNA sequence: TGTGCCAGCAGTTACTCGGCGGGGGTGGGTCCCTACGAGCAGTACTTC.

J is TRBJ2-7 and V is TRBV28, with 7 bases fitting TRBD1. With 5 bases clipped from V and 1 base from J, the junction kept 8 bases outside the gene matches. Germline CDR1 MDHEN, CDR2 SYDVKM. The length of the CDR3 is 15 residues. CDR3 nucleotide sequence: TGTGCCAGCAGTATACCGGGACAGCTTTCCTACGAGCAGTACTTC. It specifies CASSIPGQLSYEQYF.

This clone came up a few times. The rearrangement uses TRBV10-3 and TRBJ1-1, with 9 bases that match TRBD1. V lost 0 bases and J lost 1; bases outside the gene matches: 6. The germline CDR1 and CDR2 sequences are ENHRY and SYGVKD. CDR3 size: 17 residues. The CDR3 region is CAISESHLQGANTEAFF. In DNA form, the CDR3 reads TGTGCCATCAGTGAGTCTCACTTACAGGGGGCGAACACTGAAGCTTTCTTT.

The sample holds a few counts of this clone. The chain employs TRBV30 and TRBJ2-7; no reliable D call. V lost 0 bases to trimming and J lost 3 bases, with 9 bases between them. This CDR3 is built from 13 residues. Germline V gives CDR1 GTSNPN, CDR2 SVGIG (reference sequence). DNA of the CDR3: TGTGCCTGGAGTGTACGGCGAGGCTACGAGCAGTACTTC. Protein product: CAWSVRRGYEQYF.

The chain combines TRBV6-4 with TRBJ2-1; 12 nucleotides line up with TRBD2. Germline CDR1 is MRHNA and CDR2 is SNTAGT. The CDR3 runs to 15 residues. Germline trimming cut 6 bases from V and 4 bases from J; bases unmatched to any gene: 4. The CDR3 spells CASSLAGGTYNEQFF. In DNA, the CDR3 is TGTGCCAGCAGCCTAGCGGGAGGGACTTACAATGAGCAGTTCTTC.

V gene TRBV5-1 combines with J gene TRBJ1-3, with 7 bases aligning to TRBD1. The V and J ends lost 2 bases and 0 bases, in that order; junction bases with no gene match: 2. There are 15 residues in the CDR3. The germline gives CDR1 SGHRS, CDR2 YFSETQ. The CDR3 DNA sequence: TGCGCCAGCAGCTTATCAGGGGGCTCTGGAAACACCATATATTTT. Its translation is CASSLSGGSGNTIYF.

This clone was recorded once. V is TRBV5-1 and J is TRBJ2-7, with 10 positions matching TRBD1. In germline, CDR1 is SGHRS, CDR2 YFSETQ. The CDR3 contains 15 residues. Trimming at V came to 1 base and at J to 3 bases, leaving 4 bases not matched to a gene. CDR3 amino acids: CASSLSRTGGYEQYF. In nucleotides, the CDR3 is TGCGCCAGCAGCTTGTCCCGGACAGGGGGCTACGAGCAGTACTTC.

The chain joins TRBV11-3 to TRBJ2-7; 8 positions match TRBD2. CDR1 SGHNT and CDR2 YENEEA come from the germline V gene. This CDR3 is 18 amino acids long. With V trimmed by 4 bases and J by 3 bases, 17 bases remained unmatched. CDR3 sequence: CASSSHRLARTTFYEQYF. CDR3 DNA sequence: TGTGCCAGCAGCTCCCATAGACTAGCGCGAACTACCTTCTACGAGCAGTACTTC.

V usage is TRBV7-2 and J usage is TRBJ2-2; the match to TRBD2 covers 12 bases. J was trimmed by 1 base and V by 4 bases; bases with no gene match: 4. CDR3 length: 17 residues. Germline lookup yields CDR1 SGHTA and CDR2 FQGNSA. CDR3 region: CASSSRTSGENTGELFF. The CDR3 coding sequence is TGTGCCAGCAGCTCTCGGACTAGCGGGGAGAACACCGGGGAGCTGTTTTTT.

This clone was detected a few times. V and J are TRBV29-1 and TRBJ1-1, with unresolved D. CDR1 SQVTM and CDR2 ANQGSEA come from the germline V gene. CDR3 size: 14 residues. The germline V and J ends were trimmed by 5 bases and 2 bases, with 15 bases remaining between them. The CDR3 coding sequence is TGCAGCGTTCACGGGGAGGGATTCAACACTGAAGCTTTCTTT. It codes for CSVHGEGFNTEAFF. Together with reference TRBV29-1 and TRBJ1-1, the CDR3 gives the full variable domain: SAVISQKPSRDICQRGTSLTIQCQVDSQVTMMFWYRQQPGQSLTLIATANQGSEATYESGFVIDKFPISRPNLTFSTLTVSNMSPEDSSIYLCSVHGEGFNTEAFFGQGTRLTVV.

The J gene is TRBJ2-1, the V gene TRBV6-1; 7 bases agree with TRBD2. Losses at the gene ends were 1 base for V and 8 bases for J; bases not matched to a gene: 5. The CDR3 loop spans 14 amino acids. Germline lookup yields CDR1 MNHNS and CDR2 SASEGT. The CDR3 sequence is CASSEVAGEDEQFF. The CDR3 bases are TGTGCCAGCAGTGAAGTTGCGGGAGAGGATGAGCAGTTCTTC.

The V gene is TRBV7-8, the J gene TRBJ2-2; no definite D call. V lost 0 bases, J lost 5 bases, and 16 bases lay in between. CDR3 length: 17 residues. The V gene's germline CDR1 is SGHVS and CDR2 FQNEAQ. The CDR3 protein is CASSLAPWLESTGELFF. CDR3 nucleotide sequence: TGTGCCAGCAGCTTAGCCCCGTGGCTAGAGTCGACCGGGGAGCTGTTTTTT.

The chain uses TRBV10-3 and TRBJ2-7, with a tentative D call TRBD2 (6 bases). V was shortened by 9 bases and J by 7 bases, with 16 bases between the two germline ends. Germline loops: CDR1 ENHRY, CDR2 SYGVKD. This CDR3 is built from 12 residues. The CDR3 DNA is TGTGCCATTACGGGAGATAGAGGAGAGCAGTACTTC. Translated, it gives CAITGDRGEQYF.

V gene TRBV27 combines with J gene TRBJ1-2; 8 positions match TRBD1. J was trimmed by 6 bases and V by 6 bases; bases with no gene match: 3. Per germline, CDR1 MNHEY and CDR2 SMNVEV (reference sequence). The CDR3 is 12 residues long. As DNA, the CDR3 is TGTGCCAGCAGCCCGGACAGGGATGGCTACACCTTC. Amino acid sequence: CASSPDRDGYTF.